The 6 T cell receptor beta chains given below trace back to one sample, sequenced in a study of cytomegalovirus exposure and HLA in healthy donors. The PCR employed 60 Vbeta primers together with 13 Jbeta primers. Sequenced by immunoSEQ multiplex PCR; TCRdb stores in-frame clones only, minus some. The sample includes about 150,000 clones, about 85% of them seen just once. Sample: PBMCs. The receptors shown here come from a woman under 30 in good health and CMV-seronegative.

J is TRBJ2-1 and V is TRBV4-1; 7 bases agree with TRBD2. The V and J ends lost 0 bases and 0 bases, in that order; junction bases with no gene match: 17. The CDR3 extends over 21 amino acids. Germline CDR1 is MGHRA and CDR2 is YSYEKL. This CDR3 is CASSQERQRGGILRSYNEQFF. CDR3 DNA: TGCGCCAGCAGCCAAGAAAGGCAGCGGGGCGGGATCCTACGCTCCTACAATGAGCAGTTCTTC.

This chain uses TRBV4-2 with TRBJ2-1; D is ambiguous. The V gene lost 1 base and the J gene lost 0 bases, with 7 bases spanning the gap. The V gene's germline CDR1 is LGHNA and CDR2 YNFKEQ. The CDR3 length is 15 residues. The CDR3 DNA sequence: TGTGCCAGCAGCCAAGGGTCGAGCTCCTACAATGAGCAGTTCTTC. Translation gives CASSQGSSSYNEQFF.

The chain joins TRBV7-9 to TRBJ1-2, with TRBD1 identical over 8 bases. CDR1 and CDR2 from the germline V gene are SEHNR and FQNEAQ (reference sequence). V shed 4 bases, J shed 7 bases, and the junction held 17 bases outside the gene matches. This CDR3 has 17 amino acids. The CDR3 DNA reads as TGTGCCAGCAGCTCCGATAGGGGCTACAGGGGGGCGATTGGCTACACCTTC. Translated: CASSSDRGYRGAIGYTF.

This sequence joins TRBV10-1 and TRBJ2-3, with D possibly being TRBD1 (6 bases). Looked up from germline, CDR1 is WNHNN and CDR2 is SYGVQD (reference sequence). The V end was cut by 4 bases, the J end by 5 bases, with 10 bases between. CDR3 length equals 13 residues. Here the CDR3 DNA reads TGCGCCAGCAGTGGGCAGGGGAGAGATACGCAGTATTTT. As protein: CASSGQGRDTQYF.

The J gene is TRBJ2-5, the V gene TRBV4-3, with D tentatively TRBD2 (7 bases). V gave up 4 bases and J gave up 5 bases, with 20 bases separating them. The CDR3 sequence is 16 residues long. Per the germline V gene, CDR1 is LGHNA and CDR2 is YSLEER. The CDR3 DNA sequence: TGCGCCAGCAGCCCCCGGAGGGGGGGGTGGTGGGAGACCCAGTACTTC. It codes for CASSPRRGGWWETQYF.

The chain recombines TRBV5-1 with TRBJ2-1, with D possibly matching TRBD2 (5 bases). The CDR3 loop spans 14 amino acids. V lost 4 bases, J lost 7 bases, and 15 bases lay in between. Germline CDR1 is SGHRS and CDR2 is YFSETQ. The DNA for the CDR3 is TGCGCCAGCAGCGTCGAGGGTCCCACGAATGAGCAGTTCTTC. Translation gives CASSVEGPTNEQFF.